These 20 T cell receptor beta chains share one sample of origin, sequenced in a study of blood T cell repertoires in COVID-19. Clones were read by immunoSEQ multiplex PCR, and TCRdb kept only the in-frame ones, dropping some. The repertoire has 200,000 to 300,000 clones, 70% to 90% of them found once; the top ten carry over 1%. The material sequenced was PBMCs or T cells enriched from blood (not recorded which). The receptors derive from a woman between 40 and 55 years old with acute COVID-19.

The chain links TRBV7-9 to TRBJ2-1; maybe TRBD1 (6 bases). V was clipped by 11 bases and J by 7 bases, with 12 bases between them. The germline V gene has CDR1 SEHNR and CDR2 FQNEAQ (reference sequence). This CDR3 has 11 residues. This CDR3 reads CALSGANEQFF. The CDR3 DNA is TGTGCCCTTTCAGGGGCGAATGAGCAGTTCTTC.

The chain uses TRBV13 and TRBJ1-2; TRBD1 might be the D (6 bases). CDR1 and CDR2 from the germline V gene are PRHDT and FYEKMQ (reference sequence). The CDR3 covers 14 residues. The V and J ends lost 1 base and 5 bases respectively, with 11 bases between them. CDR3 in DNA: TGTGCCAGCAGCTTAGTACAGGGAGTTTATGGCTACACCTTC. Encoded protein: CASSLVQGVYGYTF. Looking up the rest from reference TRBV13 and TRBJ1-2 gives the full variable domain: AAGVIQSPRHLIKEKRETATLKCYPIPRHDTVYWYQQGPGQDPQFLISFYEKMQSDKGSIPDRFSAQQFSDYHSELNMSSLELGDSALYFCASSLVQGVYGYTFGSGTRLTVV.

The chain recombines TRBV27 with TRBJ2-1; weak D call: TRBD2 (6 bases). The CDR3 sequence is 14 residues long. The V and J ends lost 4 bases and 2 bases respectively, with 9 bases between them. Germline assignment: CDR1 MNHEY and CDR2 SMNVEV (reference sequence). In DNA form, the CDR3 reads TGTGCCAGCAGTTGGACGGGAGCCTACAATGAGCAGTTCTTC. This gives the protein CASSWTGAYNEQFF.

This chain connects TRBV21-1 to TRBJ2-5; the D call of TRBD2 is as the table states it, not checked on the DNA. TRBV21-1 is flagged as a pseudogene. This CDR3 comprises 13 residues. The CDR3 sequence is CASSSCLQETQYF. CDR3 in DNA: TGTGCCAGCAGCAGTTGCCTACAAGAGACCCAGTACTTC.

This clone was detected a few times. The chain is built from TRBV28 and TRBJ1-2; possibly TRBD1 for D (6 bases). The CDR3 runs 14 residues. In germline, CDR1 is MDHEN, CDR2 SYDVKM. Trimming pared 3 bases from V and 7 bases from J, leaving 15 bases between. The CDR3 spells CASSFSTGFLGYTF. DNA of the CDR3: TGTGCCAGCAGTTTTAGCACAGGGTTCCTTGGCTACACCTTC.

This clone has more than one count but fewer than ten. V and J are TRBV29-1 and TRBJ1-5; D is possibly TRBD1 (5 bases). The CDR3 contains 13 residues. Trimming pared 7 bases from V and 3 bases from J, leaving 13 bases between. The germline V gene encodes CDR1 SQVTM and CDR2 ANQGSEA. CDR3 nucleotide sequence: TGCAGCGCCCAGCGGGGCGACAATCAGCCCCAGCATTTT. It translates to CSAQRGDNQPQHF.

This chain links TRBV3-1 (or the pseudogene TRBV3-2) with TRBJ1-3, with a weak D call TRBD1 (6 bases). V was trimmed by 4 bases and J by 0 bases, leaving 7 bases between them. Germline CDR1 and CDR2: LGHDT and YNNKEL (reference sequence). The CDR3 length is 14 residues. CDR3 coding DNA: TGTGCCAGCAGCCGAGGGGGCTCTGGAAACACCATATATTTT. It specifies CASSRGGSGNTIYF.

This chain links TRBV27 with TRBJ2-5; perhaps TRBD2 as D (7 bases). The CDR3 sequence is 14 residues long. The germline V gene has CDR1 MNHEY and CDR2 SMNVEV (reference sequence). With 4 bases removed from V and 4 bases from J, the gap between germline ends came to 13 bases. This chain's CDR3 is CASSSQGGGETQYF. In DNA, the CDR3 is TGTGCCAGCAGTTCACAGGGAGGGGGAGAGACCCAGTACTTC.

The chain recombines TRBV15 with TRBJ2-7, with D possibly matching TRBD2 (5 bases). V was trimmed by 5 bases and J by 1 base, leaving 18 bases between them. In germline, CDR1 is LNHNV, CDR2 YYDKDF (reference sequence). The CDR3 has 16 amino acids. The CDR3 sequence is CATSPVTAPGSYEQYF. The CDR3 coding sequence is TGTGCCACCAGCCCCGTCACAGCCCCGGGATCCTACGAGCAGTACTTC.

The J gene is TRBJ1-5, the V gene TRBV30, with D maybe TRBD1 (5 bases). CDR1 is GTSNPN, CDR2 SVGIG, per germline (reference sequence). The V end was cut by 1 base, the J end by 3 bases, with 7 bases between. The CDR3 totals 13 residues. The CDR3 bases are TGTGCCTGGAGTGCACAGGTCAATCAGCCCCAGCATTTT. It encodes CAWSAQVNQPQHF.

The rearrangement links TRBV5-1 to TRBJ1-3; TRBD1 agrees at 7 bases. V was clipped by 2 bases and J by 2 bases; unmatched bases: 1. This CDR3 contains 14 residues. CDR1 SGHRS and CDR2 YFSETQ come from the germline V gene. As DNA, the CDR3 is TGCGCCAGCAGCTTTGGGACAGCTGGAAACACCATATATTTT. This codes for CASSFGTAGNTIYF.

This CDR3 is CASSLLGQAHSGDGYTF. CDR3 nucleotides: TGCGCCAGCAGCCTACTGGGACAGGCCCACTCAGGCGATGGCTACACCTTC. This chain joins TRBV5-1 and TRBJ1-2; 8 bases align to TRBD1. CDR1 is SGHRS, CDR2 YFSETQ, per germline. V gave up 4 bases and J gave up 6 bases; unmatched junction bases: 17. This CDR3 spans 17 amino acids.

The CDR3 is CASSHYTGDLYGEQYV. DNA of the CDR3: TGTGCCAGCAGTCATTATACAGGGGACCTCTACGGGGAGCAGTACGTC. V gene TRBV27 combines with J gene TRBJ2-7; 7 bases map to TRBD1. This CDR3 region has 16 residues. In germline, CDR1 is MNHEY, CDR2 SMNVEV (reference sequence). J lost 7 bases, V lost 5 bases, and 17 bases had no gene match.

The chain couples TRBV30 to TRBJ2-3; D unresolved. Per the germline V gene, CDR1 is GTSNPN and CDR2 is SVGIG (reference sequence). Trimming took 1 base from V and 1 from J, leaving 9 bases between them. This CDR3 contains 14 residues. CDR3: CAWSGFVGTDTQYF. The CDR3 DNA sequence: TGTGCCTGGAGTGGGTTTGTAGGCACAGATACGCAGTATTTT.

The chain uses TRBV11-1 and TRBJ1-2; tentative D call: TRBD1 (6 bases). CDR1 SGHAT and CDR2 FQDESV come from the germline V gene (reference sequence). CDR3 length: 13 amino acids. V gave up 6 bases and J gave up 8 bases, with 16 bases separating them. In nucleotides, the CDR3 is TGTGCCAGCAGTCACCGGGACATCAGGGGCTACACCTTC. The encoded protein is CASSHRDIRGYTF.

This clone occurred once. The J gene is TRBJ1-5, the V gene TRBV24-1; D perhaps matches TRBD1 (5 bases). Germline V gives CDR1 KGHDR, CDR2 SFDVKD. The length of the CDR3 is 17 residues. V lost 3 bases, J lost 0 bases, and 14 bases lay in between. As DNA, the CDR3 is TGTGCCACCAGTGATCCGCGACAGTCACCTAGCAATCAGCCCCAGCATTTT. Protein: CATSDPRQSPSNQPQHF.

The chain uses TRBV6-5 and TRBJ2-5, with 7 positions matching TRBD2. The J segment lost 2 bases and the V segment lost 5 bases, leaving 8 bases of the junction unmatched. Germline V gene data show CDR1 as MNHEY and CDR2 as SVGAGI. CDR3 size: 15 residues. The CDR3 nucleotides are TGTGCCAGCAGTACGAATGGGGGGGTTCAAGAGACCCAGTACTTC. Amino acids: CASSTNGGVQETQYF.

V gene TRBV7-9 combines with J gene TRBJ2-6, with 7 bases lining up with TRBD1. Germline V gives CDR1 SEHNR, CDR2 FQNEAQ (reference sequence). The junction had 12 bases not matched to a gene; V was cut back by 4 bases and J by 3 bases. The CDR3 runs to 18 residues. DNA for the CDR3: TGTGCCAGCAGCTCCGACAGGGCCTTCTTTCGTGGGGCCAACGTCCTGACTTTC. Protein product: CASSSDRAFFRGANVLTF.

The V and J genes are TRBV27 and TRBJ1-1, with no clear D. Per germline, CDR1 MNHEY and CDR2 SMNVEV (reference sequence). V was cut by 2 bases and J by 1 base, with 11 bases left in between. The CDR3 has 15 amino acids. CDR3: CASSLDFRGNTEAFF. Here the CDR3 DNA reads TGTGCCAGCAGTTTAGACTTCCGGGGGAACACTGAAGCTTTCTTT.

This chain connects TRBV30 to TRBJ2-7; 8 nucleotides match TRBD2. The CDR3 totals 15 residues. V shed 1 base, J shed 3 bases, and the junction held 8 bases outside the gene matches. In germline, CDR1 is GTSNPN, CDR2 SVGIG (reference sequence). The CDR3 spells CAWSAGTRRFYEQYF. CDR3 sequence (DNA): TGTGCCTGGAGTGCCGGGACTAGGAGATTCTACGAGCAGTACTTC.